One sample yielded the 22 T cell receptor beta chains listed below, sequenced in a study of regulatory T cells in long-lasting Graves disease. CDR3-region Arm-PCR and iRepertoire HTBI primers produced the TCR beta libraries. TCRdb re-analysed the multiplex PCR reads in MiXCR, keeping a single row per CDR3 protein. The table lists about 530,000 distinct CDR3 sequences, about 15% of them singletons. As to time point: newly diagnosed GD, antithyroid drugs for less than 3 months. Following extraction of RNA from PBMCs, that RNA was used to make the TCR library. This sample was shared with a second study, whose subject was T cells in Graves' hyperthyroidism and ophthalmopathy.

The sample here was peripheral blood mononuclear cells (PBMCs), taken at new diagnosis, from a patient treated with antithyroid drugs. Receptors originate from a woman aged 40-65 years with Graves disease.

The gene calls are TRBV5-5 and TRBJ1-4; D remains unclear. With 3 bases removed from V and 7 bases from J, the gap between germline ends came to 22 bases. The CDR3 totals 17 residues. CDR1 SGHKS and CDR2 YYEKEE come from the germline V gene (reference sequence). The CDR3 region is CASSYDYRGFLAEKLFF. The CDR3 DNA reads as TGTGCCAGCAGCTACGACTACAGAGGGTTCTTGGCTGAAAAACTGTTTTTT.

The rearrangement joins TRBV6-2 or TRBV6-3 to TRBJ1-1, with 8 bases matching TRBD1. V was clipped by 6 bases and J by 1 base; unmatched bases: 7. Germline CDR1 is MNHEY and CDR2 is SVGEGT. This CDR3 comprises 15 residues. The CDR3 spells CASSYYRGGNTEAFF. The CDR3 DNA sequence: TGTGCCAGCAGCTATTACAGGGGGGGGAACACTGAAGCTTTCTTT.

This chain connects TRBV25-1 to TRBJ1-3, with D possibly being TRBD1 (5 bases). Trimming took off 2 bases at V and 4 bases at J, with 9 bases between the two ends. CDR1 and CDR2 from the germline V gene are MGHDK and SYGVNS. This CDR3 has 14 residues. The CDR3 is CASSERGGGNTIYF. The CDR3 coding sequence is TGTGCCAGCAGTGAAAGGGGAGGCGGAAACACCATATATTTT.

CDR3 DNA sequence: TGTGCCAGCAGCCCTGGGACCTTCACTAATGAAAAACTGTTTTTT. This encodes CASSPGTFTNEKLFF. This chain uses TRBV7-2 with TRBJ1-4; D perhaps matches TRBD1 (5 bases). Germline CDR1 SGHTA, CDR2 FQGNSA. The CDR3 covers 15 residues. V shed 5 bases and J shed 2 bases, with 12 bases lying between them. Using reference TRBV7-2 and TRBJ1-4 for the parts outside the CDR3, the full variable domain is GAGVSQSPSNKVTEKGKDVELRCDPISGHTALYWYRQSLGQGLEFLIYFQGNSAPDKSGLPSDRFSAERTGGSVSTLTIQRTQQEDSAVYLCASSPGTFTNEKLFFGSGTQLSVL.

This clonotype was counted ten times or more. Here the CDR3 reads CASSQAALSTDTQYF. DNA for the CDR3: TGTGCCAGCAGCCAAGCAGCACTAAGCACAGATACGCAGTATTTT. The V gene is TRBV3-1, the J gene TRBJ2-3; D unresolved. Germline CDR1 and CDR2: LGHDT and YNNKEL (reference sequence). Trimming removed 1 base at V and 0 bases at J, with 8 bases between. This CDR3 is 15 amino acids long.

This clonotype has at least ten counts. The V gene is TRBV2, the J gene TRBJ1-4; D may be TRBD1 (5 bases). The germline V gene encodes CDR1 SNHLY and CDR2 FYNNEI. The CDR3 has 12 residues. V lost 6 bases and J lost 5, with 7 bases in between. CDR3 coding DNA: TGTGCCAGCAGAAGACAGAATGAAAAACTGTTTTTT. Residues: CASRRQNEKLFF.

This clonotype was counted ten times or more. The chain couples TRBV2 to TRBJ1-1; TRBD1 aligns across 11 bases. The germline V gene encodes CDR1 SNHLY and CDR2 FYNNEI. With 6 bases clipped from V and 5 bases from J, the junction kept 5 bases outside the gene matches. The CDR3 is 14 residues long. This chain's CDR3 is CASRDRGRGTEAFF. The CDR3 DNA follows: TGTGCCAGCAGGGACAGGGGGCGAGGGACTGAAGCTTTCTTT. The whole variable domain, remainder taken from reference TRBV2 and TRBJ1-1, is EPEVTQTPSHQVTQMGQEVILRCVPISNHLYFYWYRQILGQKVEFLVSFYNNEISEKSEIFDDQFSVERPDGSNFTLKIRSTKLEDSAMYFCASRDRGRGTEAFFGQGTRLTVV.

In this sample, this clonotype turned up a few times. The chain couples TRBV30 to TRBJ1-1, with D tentatively TRBD1 (5 bases). Trimming took off 4 bases at V and 7 bases at J, with 22 bases between the two ends. Germline V gene data show CDR1 as GTSNPN and CDR2 as SVGIG (reference sequence). The CDR3 is made up of 15 amino acids. Here the CDR3 DNA reads TGTGCCTGGACTAGACAGATACTTGAACGTGGTGAAGCTTTCTTT. As protein: CAWTRQILERGEAFF.

This clonotype was seen many times. The CDR3 bases are TGTGCCAGCAGCTGGGGGGCGGCGGGACAGGGAACTAATGAAAAACTGTTTTTT. Its translation is CASSWGAAGQGTNEKLFF. The chain recombines TRBV7-8 with TRBJ1-4; 9 bases agree with TRBD1. J lost 1 base, V lost 4 bases, and 10 bases had no gene match. Germline V lookup: CDR1 SGHVS, CDR2 FQNEAQ. CDR3 length equals 18 residues.

This clonotype appeared many times. The chain links TRBV3-1 to TRBJ1-2; possibly TRBD1 for D (6 bases). The CDR3 is 14 amino acids. CDR1 is LGHDT, CDR2 YNNKEL, per germline (reference sequence). Trimming stripped 1 base from V and 7 bases from J, with 13 bases between. The CDR3 loop reads CASSQVGGEVGYTF. The CDR3 nucleotides are TGTGCCAGCAGCCAAGTAGGGGGGGAAGTTGGCTACACCTTC.

In regard to this clonotype: A much larger clone differs by one base, so this may be a read error. J is TRBJ2-7 and V is TRBV20-1, with 7 bases aligning to TRBD1. The germline CDR1 and CDR2 sequences are DFQATT and SNEGSKA (reference sequence). V gave up 3 bases and J gave up 2 bases; unmatched junction bases: 7. This CDR3 has 14 residues. The chain's CDR3 is CSASPWQGAYEQYF. CDR3 coding DNA: TGCAGTGCTAGCCCGTGGCAGGGGGCCTACGAGCAGTACTTC.

This clonotype has a handful of counts. The chain recombines TRBV7-2 with TRBJ1-1; D call uncertain. Germline assignment: CDR1 SGHTA and CDR2 FQGNSA. V lost 1 base to trimming and J lost 1 base, with 10 bases between them. The CDR3 sequence is 15 residues long. The CDR3 loop reads CASSLDIHENTEAFF. The CDR3 nucleotides are TGTGCCAGCAGCTTAGACATCCATGAGAACACTGAAGCTTTCTTT.

The chain links TRBV14 to TRBJ2-7; the match to TRBD2 covers 11 bases. Per germline, CDR1 SGHDN and CDR2 FVKESK. Germline trimming cut 4 bases from V and 7 bases from J; bases unmatched to any gene: 18. This CDR3 has 18 residues. The CDR3 here is CASSPTSGDDLSYNEQYF. In DNA form, the CDR3 reads TGTGCCAGCAGCCCGACTAGCGGGGACGACCTCTCTTACAATGAGCAGTACTTC.

V gene TRBV15 combines with J gene TRBJ1-5; D unresolved. V lost 4 bases to trimming and J lost 7 bases, with 11 bases between them. The CDR3 length is 13 residues. Germline V CDR1 and CDR2: LNHNV, YYDKDF (reference sequence). The chain's CDR3 is CATSKSSDQPQHF. CDR3 sequence (DNA): TGTGCCACCAGCAAATCATCTGACCAGCCCCAGCATTTT.

The rearrangement uses TRBV11-2 and TRBJ1-2; perhaps TRBD1 as D (5 bases). V gave up 2 bases and J gave up 1 base, with 17 bases separating them. The CDR3 sequence is 17 residues long. The germline CDR1 and CDR2 sequences are SGHAT and FQNNGV. CDR3 bases: TGTGCCAGCAGCTTAAGGGACCCCGGAGCGGATAACTATGGCTACACCTTC. Translation: CASSLRDPGADNYGYTF.

This clonotype has at least ten counts. The gene calls are TRBV11-2 and TRBJ1-1; D is undetermined. CDR3 length equals 15 residues. Germline assignment: CDR1 SGHAT and CDR2 FQNNGV. With 1 base removed from V and 0 bases from J, the gap between germline ends came to 9 bases. CDR3 sequence: CASSLVGGLNTEAFF. As DNA, the CDR3 is TGTGCCAGCAGCTTAGTTGGCGGGCTGAACACTGAAGCTTTCTTT. The whole variable domain, filled in from reference TRBV11-2 and TRBJ1-1, reads EAGVAQSPRYKIIEKRQSVAFWCNPISGHATLYWYQQILGQGPKLLIQFQNNGVVDDSQLPKDRFSAERLKGVDSTLKIQPAKLEDSAVYLCASSLVGGLNTEAFFGQGTRLTVV.

The chain recombines TRBV19 with TRBJ2-1; TRBD1 might be the D (6 bases). With 3 bases removed from V and 3 bases from J, the gap between germline ends came to 21 bases. The CDR3 runs to 18 residues. The germline CDR1 and CDR2 sequences are LNHDA and SQIVND (reference sequence). CDR3 loop: CASSISVHSYRVYNEQFF. The CDR3 DNA follows: TGTGCCAGTAGTATCTCCGTACATTCATACAGGGTCTACAATGAGCAGTTCTTC. Supplemented by reference TRBV19 and TRBJ2-1, the full variable domain reads DGGITQSPKYLFRKEGQNVTLSCEQNLNHDAMYWYRQDPGQGLRLIYYSQIVNDFQKGDIAEGYSVSREKKESFPLTVTSAQKNPTAFYLCASSISVHSYRVYNEQFFGPGTRLTVL.

The chain recombines TRBV10-3 with TRBJ1-6; possible D gene TRBD1, 5 bases. CDR1 ENHRY and CDR2 SYGVKD come from the germline V gene. The CDR3 length is 14 residues. The V and J ends lost 8 bases and 8 bases respectively, with 16 bases between them. In DNA form, the CDR3 reads TGTGCCATCCGACAGTCAGTGCGGGATTCACCCCTCCACTTT. The encoded protein is CAIRQSVRDSPLHF.

This clonotype was recorded at least ten times. The V gene is TRBV6-2 or TRBV6-3, the J gene TRBJ2-1; the match to TRBD1 covers 9 bases. Losses at the gene ends were 5 bases for V and 5 bases for J; bases not matched to a gene: 10. The CDR3 has 16 amino acids. Germline CDR1 reads MNHEY; CDR2 reads SVGEGT. The CDR3 bases are TGTGCCAGCAGTGAACTGGGGACAGGGTTCGACAATGAGCAGTTCTTC. This translates into CASSELGTGFDNEQFF.

The CDR3 loop is CASSQEANEKLFF. Written as DNA, the CDR3 is TGTGCCAGCAGCCAAGAGGCAAATGAAAAACTGTTTTTT. The V gene is TRBV4-2, the J gene TRBJ1-4; D uncertain. Germline V lookup: CDR1 LGHNA, CDR2 YNFKEQ. The CDR3 length is 13 residues. Deletions cut 0 bases from V and 5 bases from J, with 4 bases between.

This clonotype has ten or more counts. The CDR3 nucleotides are TGTGCCAGCACCCACCGCATGGGGGCGCGAGATACGCAGTATTTT. Translation: CASTHRMGARDTQYF. The chain couples TRBV7-9 to TRBJ2-3; tentative D call: TRBD1 (6 bases). The CDR3 has 15 amino acids. Trimming removed 7 bases from V and 5 bases from J, with 19 bases in between. Looked up from germline, CDR1 is SEHNR and CDR2 is FQNEAQ (reference sequence).

This chain uses TRBV7-9 with TRBJ1-4; D is uncertain. Germline V gene data show CDR1 as SEHNR and CDR2 as FQNEAQ (reference sequence). CDR3 length: 12 amino acids. Trimming cost V 3 bases and J 6 bases, with 5 bases left between them. CDR3: CASSFIDEKLFF. The CDR3 DNA reads as TGTGCCAGCAGCTTCATAGATGAAAAACTGTTTTTT. The variable domain in full, with the rest retrieved from reference TRBV7-9 and TRBJ1-4, is DTGVSQNPRHKITKRGQNVTFRCDPISEHNRLYWYRQTLGQGPEFLTYFQNEAQLEKSRLLSDRFSAERPKGSFSTLEIQRTEQGDSAMYLCASSFIDEKLFFGSGTQLSVL.